The source of this T cell receptor beta chain is a study of shared clonotypes between healthy human individuals. Study in general: A donor's plate count was three for CD4 naive and three for CD4 memory; CD8 naive had two and CD8 memory one.

Findings of the study overall: Naive subsets typically showed greater estimated richness than memory subsets.

In the original analysis: ImmunoSEQ only sent back junction sequences with no quality scores, so filtering was done differently. Profiled with immunoSEQ multiplex PCR; TCRdb holds only in-frame clones, not every one. V, J and clone size reflect that table, while D and trimming were determined from the DNA. The table has about 1 million clones, about 75% seen once. With respect to this clone: Its specificity is not known.

This TCR was sampled from a man aged 18 to 30 in good health. Sequenced sample: memory CD4+ T cells sorted from blood. Subset denoted: CD45RA-negative fraction.

Written as DNA, the CDR3 is TGTGCCAGCAGCTTCTCAGGGGTGGCTGAAGCTTTCTTT. It is translated as CASSFSGVAEAFF. The V call is TRBV7-8, the J call TRBJ1-1; TRBD1 is a possible D gene (6 bases). Germline V gene data show CDR1 as SGHVS and CDR2 as FQNEAQ. The CDR3 is 13 residues long. Between the trimmed V and J ends, which lost 3 bases and 6 bases, there was a span of 11 bases.